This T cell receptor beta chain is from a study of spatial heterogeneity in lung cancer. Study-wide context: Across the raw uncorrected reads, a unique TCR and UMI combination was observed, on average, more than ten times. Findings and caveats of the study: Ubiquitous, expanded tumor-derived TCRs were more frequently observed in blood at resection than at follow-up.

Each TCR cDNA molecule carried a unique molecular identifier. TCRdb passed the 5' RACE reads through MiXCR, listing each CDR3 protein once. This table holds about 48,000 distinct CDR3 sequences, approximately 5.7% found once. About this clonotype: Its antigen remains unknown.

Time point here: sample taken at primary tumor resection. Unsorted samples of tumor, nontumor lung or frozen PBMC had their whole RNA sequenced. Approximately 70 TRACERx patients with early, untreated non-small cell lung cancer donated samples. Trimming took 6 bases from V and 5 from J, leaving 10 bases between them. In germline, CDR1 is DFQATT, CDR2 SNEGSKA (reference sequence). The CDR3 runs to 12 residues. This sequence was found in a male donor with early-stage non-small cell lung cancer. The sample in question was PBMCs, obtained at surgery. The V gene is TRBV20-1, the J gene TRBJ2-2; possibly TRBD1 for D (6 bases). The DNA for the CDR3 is TGCAGTGCGTCTCAGGGGACCGGGGAGCTGTTTTTT. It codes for CSASQGTGELFF.